Below are 26 T cell receptor beta chains sequenced from a single sample in a study of blood T cells in healthy people across ages. A second PCR of 7 to 11 cycles used a sample-barcoded 5' primer and a J-beta primer mix. TCRdb ran MiXCR on the 5' RACE reads and lists one entry per CDR3 protein. The sample has some 1.4 million distinct CDR3 sequences, 40% to 50% seen once; the top ten hold roughly 7.9%. Sequencing was done on a sample of blood. The origin of the receptors is a woman between 18 and 30 years old in good health.

As for this clonotype: A junction boundary mismatches the germline segment, possibly from a read error. The chain recombines TRBV5-1 with TRBJ1-1, with D maybe TRBD1 (5 bases). The CDR3 is 12 residues long. From germline, CDR1 is SGHRS and CDR2 YFSETQ. CDR3 loop: CACSRDHTEAFF. In nucleotides, the CDR3 is TGCGCCTGCAGTCGGGACCACACTGAAGCTTTCTTT.

The rearrangement links TRBV20-1 to TRBJ2-1, with TRBD2 identical over 9 bases. The ends lost 3 bases at V and 5 bases at J; junction bases unmatched: 17. Germline V CDR1 and CDR2: DFQATT, SNEGSKA (reference sequence). The CDR3 consists of 18 residues. Written as DNA, the CDR3 is TGCAGTGCTAGTCGCGGACTAGCGAGAACTAGTATGGACAATGAGCAGTTCTTC. Its protein product is CSASRGLARTSMDNEQFF.

A few counts support this clonotype. J is TRBJ1-4 and V is TRBV6-5; tentative D call: TRBD1 (5 bases). Trimming shortened V by 7 bases and J by 0 bases, and 15 bases separated the two germline ends. CDR3 size: 16 residues. Germline V CDR1 and CDR2: MNHEY, SVGAGI. CDR3 sequence reads: CASKRGGVATNEKLFF. CDR3 sequence (DNA): TGTGCCAGCAAGAGGGGAGGTGTTGCAACTAATGAAAAACTGTTTTTT.

At least ten counts were recorded for this clonotype. This rearrangement joins TRBV6-1 to TRBJ2-7, with 9 bases fitting TRBD1. Germline CDR1 is MNHNS and CDR2 is SASEGT. V shed 5 bases, J shed 3 bases, and the junction held 8 bases outside the gene matches. The CDR3 contains 15 residues. This CDR3 reads CASSSSGTGIYEQYF. The CDR3 nucleotides read TGTGCCAGCAGTTCTTCCGGGACAGGGATCTACGAGCAGTACTTC.

This clonotype was seen ten or more times. The chain uses TRBV6-4 and TRBJ2-3; 7 bases match TRBD2. Germline trimming cut 2 bases from V and 1 base from J; bases unmatched to any gene: 0. This CDR3 region has 14 residues. The germline V gene has CDR1 MRHNA and CDR2 SNTAGT. CDR3 loop: CASSDAGGTDTQYF. For the CDR3, the DNA is TGTGCCAGCAGTGACGCGGGAGGCACAGATACGCAGTATTTT.

The chain couples TRBV20-1 to TRBJ1-1; D uncertain. The CDR3 loop spans 11 amino acids. The V and J ends lost 3 bases and 8 bases respectively, with 10 bases between them. The germline V gene encodes CDR1 DFQATT and CDR2 SNEGSKA (reference sequence). CDR3 DNA sequence: TGCAGTGCTAGTTTAGGCTCGGAAGCTTTCTTT. Translation: CSASLGSEAFF.

This clonotype was counted a few times. The J gene is TRBJ2-5, the V gene TRBV6-1; 10 bases are a match to TRBD1. V dropped 5 bases and J dropped 3; count of bases not matched to a gene: 3. The CDR3 sequence is 14 residues long. Germline assignment: CDR1 MNHNS and CDR2 SASEGT. CDR3 protein: CASSRDRGKETQYF. CDR3 nucleotides: TGTGCCAGCAGTCGGGACAGGGGAAAAGAGACCCAGTACTTC.

J is TRBJ2-4 and V is TRBV20-1, with D maybe TRBD1 (5 bases). The last part of the DNA fits TRBJ2-7 better; the J call may be wrong. The CDR3 consists of 13 residues. CDR1 DFQATT and CDR2 SNEGSKA come from the germline V gene (reference sequence). The CDR3 spells CSAPPRATNEQYF. CDR3 bases: TGCAGTGCCCCCCCCAGGGCGACCAACGAGCAGTACTTC.

As regards this clonotype: A read error may produce the germline difference seen at one junction end. CDR3 DNA: TGTGCCACAGGGCAGGGACCTTACGAGCAGCACTTC. This gives the protein CATGQGPYEQHF. The rearrangement uses TRBV28 and TRBJ2-5, with D tentatively TRBD1 or TRBD2 (5 bases each). Germline CDR1 MDHEN, CDR2 SYDVKM. The CDR3 has 12 amino acids.

This chain uses TRBV9 with TRBJ2-2; 9 bases agree with TRBD2. This CDR3 contains 16 residues. Germline V gives CDR1 SGDLS, CDR2 YYNGEE. V dropped 0 bases and J dropped 4; count of bases not matched to a gene: 4. The CDR3 nucleotides are TGTGCCAGCAGCGTAGGCACTAGCGGGTTCACCGGGGAGCTGTTTTTT. Translation: CASSVGTSGFTGELFF.

Only a few counts were recorded for this clonotype. The rearrangement uses TRBV20-1 and TRBJ2-1; 8 bases are shared with TRBD2. The CDR3 sequence is 14 residues long. Germline trimming cut 0 bases from V and 8 bases from J; bases unmatched to any gene: 6. CDR1 and CDR2 (germline): DFQATT, SNEGSKA (reference sequence). Written as DNA, the CDR3 is TGCAGTGCTAGAGATCCAGCGGGAGCGGATGAGCAGTTCTTC. This encodes CSARDPAGADEQFF.

The V gene is TRBV7-2, the J gene TRBJ2-2; D is perhaps TRBD2 (6 bases). Germline loops: CDR1 SGHTA, CDR2 FQGNSA. The CDR3 is made up of 16 amino acids. The V gene lost 3 bases and the J gene lost 1 base, with 12 bases spanning the gap. The DNA of the CDR3 is TGTGCCAGCAGCTTGGGAGGTAGCGGGAACACCGGGGAGCTGTTTTTT. Translation gives CASSLGGSGNTGELFF. The full variable domain, rest sourced from reference TRBV7-2 and TRBJ2-2, is GAGVSQSPSNKVTEKGKDVELRCDPISGHTALYWYRQSLGQGLEFLIYFQGNSAPDKSGLPSDRFSAERTGGSVSTLTIQRTQQEDSAVYLCASSLGGSGNTGELFFGEGSRLTVL.

The chain carries TRBV11-2 and TRBJ2-5; tentative D call: TRBD2 (6 bases). V dropped 1 base and J dropped 5 bases, with 11 bases sitting between them. From germline, CDR1 is SGHAT and CDR2 FQNNGV. This CDR3 spans 14 amino acids. The CDR3 reads CASSLGGDPETQYF. In DNA form, the CDR3 reads TGTGCCAGCAGCTTAGGGGGGGACCCGGAGACCCAGTACTTC.

The gene calls are TRBV6-1 and TRBJ1-2; a possible D gene is TRBD1 (6 bases). This CDR3 is built from 13 residues. From germline, CDR1 is MNHNS and CDR2 SASEGT. V was pared by 6 bases and J by 5 bases, with 13 bases between. The CDR3 sequence: CASRQGSDYGYTF. Here the CDR3 DNA reads TGTGCCAGCAGGCAGGGGTCAGATTATGGCTACACCTTC.

This sequence joins TRBV7-2 and TRBJ2-1; TRBD1 or TRBD2 may be the D gene (7 bases each). Germline loops: CDR1 SGHTA, CDR2 FQGNSA. V was trimmed by 6 bases and J by 7 bases, leaving 22 bases between them. The CDR3 totals 16 residues. Here the CDR3 reads CASRYSQGGRWNEQFF. The CDR3 coding sequence is TGTGCCAGCAGATATTCGCAGGGGGGGCGATGGAATGAGCAGTTCTTC. Supplemented by reference TRBV7-2 and TRBJ2-1, the full variable domain reads GAGVSQSPSNKVTEKGKDVELRCDPISGHTALYWYRQSLGQGLEFLIYFQGNSAPDKSGLPSDRFSAERTGGSVSTLTIQRTQQEDSAVYLCASRYSQGGRWNEQFFGPGTRLTVL.

The table lists this clonotype with a few counts. V is TRBV5-1 and J is TRBJ2-1, with no clear D. Germline V gene sequence: CDR1 SGHRS, CDR2 YFSETQ. CDR3 length: 13 amino acids. Trimming shortened V by 0 bases and J by 13 bases, and 14 bases separated the two germline ends. CDR3 sequence: CASSLDTKSIQFF. The CDR3 DNA follows: TGCGCCAGCAGCTTGGATACCAAGAGTATTCAGTTCTTC. The variable domain in full, with the rest retrieved from reference TRBV5-1 and TRBJ2-1, is KAGVTQTPRYLIKTRGQQVTLSCSPISGHRSVSWYQQTPGQGLQFLFEYFSETQRNKGNFPGRFSGRQFSNSRSEMNVSTLELGDSALYLCASSLDTKSIQFFGPGTRLTVL.

CDR3 DNA: TGTGCCAGCAGTTCCACGACAGGGTTCTATGGCTACACCTTC. Its protein is CASSSTTGFYGYTF. The chain couples TRBV27 to TRBJ1-2; TRBD1 aligns across 7 bases. The CDR3 is 14 residues long. The V and J ends lost 4 bases and 4 bases, in that order; junction bases with no gene match: 6. The V gene's germline CDR1 is MNHEY and CDR2 SMNVEV (reference sequence).

This chain uses TRBV6-5 with TRBJ2-2; D tentatively fits TRBD1 or TRBD2 (6 bases each). Looked up from germline, CDR1 is MNHEY and CDR2 is SVGAGI. The V gene lost 8 bases and the J gene lost 5 bases, with 15 bases spanning the gap. This CDR3 has 14 residues. The CDR3, as DNA: TGTGCCAGCCTAAGGACTACAGGGACCGGGGAGCTGTTTTTT. Residues: CASLRTTGTGELFF.

J is TRBJ2-1 and V is TRBV24-1; tentative D call: TRBD1 (6 bases). V lost 3 bases to trimming and J lost 0 bases, with 8 bases between them. Germline values: CDR1 KGHDR, CDR2 SFDVKD. The CDR3 covers 15 residues. As DNA, the CDR3 is TGTGCCACCAGTGATGTGGGGGCCTCCTACAATGAGCAGTTCTTC. It translates to CATSDVGASYNEQFF.

The chain is built from TRBV7-9 and TRBJ1-2, with D possibly being TRBD1 (6 bases). Germline CDR1 SEHNR, CDR2 FQNEAQ (reference sequence). The V and J ends lost 8 bases and 5 bases respectively, with 21 bases between them. CDR3 length: 15 amino acids. The CDR3 region has the DNA TGTGCCAGCGGCCGGGACACTATTTTAGATTATGGCTACACCTTC. It codes for CASGRDTILDYGYTF. The whole variable domain, filled in from reference TRBV7-9 and TRBJ1-2, reads DTGVSQNPRHKITKRGQNVTFRCDPISEHNRLYWYRQTLGQGPEFLTYFQNEAQLEKSRLLSDRFSAERPKGSFSTLEIQRTEQGDSAMYLCASGRDTILDYGYTFGSGTRLTVV.

This chain links TRBV20-1 with TRBJ2-4, with 9 bases lining up with TRBD2. The end of the DNA aligns better with TRBJ2-7, so the J call may be wrong. CDR1 is DFQATT, CDR2 SNEGSKA, per germline (reference sequence). CDR3 length: 15 amino acids. The chain's CDR3 is CSAPQATSGIYEQYF. CDR3 DNA sequence: TGCAGTGCGCCTCAGGCGACTAGCGGAATATACGAGCAGTACTTC.

This clonotype has only a few counts. The chain recombines TRBV20-1 with TRBJ2-3; possible D gene TRBD2, 6 bases. The germline V gene has CDR1 DFQATT and CDR2 SNEGSKA (reference sequence). The CDR3 is 12 residues long. The ends were cut back, 6 bases at V and 5 bases at J, with 12 bases in the middle. CDR3 sequence reads: CSARLVIDTQYF. The CDR3 DNA is TGCAGTGCCCGACTAGTCATAGATACGCAGTATTTT.

The chain couples TRBV7-2 to TRBJ1-2, with D tentatively TRBD1 (6 bases). Per germline, CDR1 SGHTA and CDR2 FQGNSA. The CDR3 extends over 13 amino acids. V dropped 8 bases and J dropped 8 bases, with 18 bases sitting between them. DNA for the CDR3: TGTGCCAGCCCAAGTACGGGGGGCGACGGCTACACCTTC. Translating gives CASPSTGGDGYTF.

This clonotype has only one observation. The chain has TRBV5-1 and TRBJ2-4, with 15 bases identical to TRBD2. Germline CDR1 SGHRS, CDR2 YFSETQ. After removal of 4 bases from V and 15 bases from J, the junction contained 20 bases not matched to a gene. This CDR3 contains 18 residues. CDR3 bases: TGCGCCAGCAGCGACCCGGGACTAGCGGGGGGTCCTCGAGAGACCCGGTACTTC. Translated: CASSDPGLAGGPRETRYF.

This clonotype was observed a handful of times. The chain combines TRBV3-1 with TRBJ1-4; tentatively, D is TRBD1 (5 bases). V was trimmed by 3 bases and J by 5 bases, leaving 13 bases between them. This CDR3 contains 15 residues. The germline gives CDR1 LGHDT, CDR2 YNNKEL (reference sequence). This CDR3 reads CASSQGGSTNEKLFF. Here the CDR3 DNA reads TGTGCCAGCAGCCAGGGGGGGAGCACCAATGAAAAACTGTTTTTT.

This chain links TRBV9 with TRBJ1-2; 8 bases fit TRBD1. From germline, CDR1 is SGDLS and CDR2 YYNGEE. The CDR3 length is 14 residues. The J segment lost 4 bases and the V segment lost 5 bases, leaving 7 bases of the junction unmatched. CDR3 DNA sequence: TGTGCCAGCAGTTCCCAGGGGGCTTTCTATGGCTACACCTTC. Its translation: CASSSQGAFYGYTF.